This T cell receptor beta chain appears in the sequencing data of a study of blood T cells in healthy people across ages. Then a second PCR, running roughly 7 to 11 cycles, was carried out with a sample-barcoded 5' primer and a J-beta primer mix. TCRdb reprocessed the 5' RACE reads with MiXCR, giving one entry per CDR3 protein. The sample has 500,000 to 600,000 distinct CDR3 sequences, 25% to 30% seen once. The V gene end was trimmed by 4 bases and the J gene end by 4 bases; junction bases not matched to a gene: 8. The CDR3 totals 15 residues. Germline V gives CDR1 SGHRS, CDR2 YFSETQ. Broader study findings: Comparison with aged donors showed that long-lived donors had more naive CD4+ cells and higher diversity.

To note about this clonotype: Its target is unknown.

The receptor was isolated from a woman in her seventies in good health. The source material was blood. This chain connects TRBV5-1 to TRBJ2-1; TRBD1 matches 7 bases. CDR3 residues: CASSIRGLVYNEQFF. CDR3 sequence (DNA): TGCGCCAGCAGCATCAGGGGGTTGGTTTACAATGAGCAGTTCTTC.